Sequencing of this T cell receptor (beta chain) was carried out in a study of radiation and T cells in renal cell carcinoma. Sample treatment: treatment-naive control, cytoreductive nephrectomy. Using immunoSEQ multiplex PCR, the repertoire was profiled, and TCRdb retains in-frame clones only, with some absent. Found here are approximately 16,000 clones, roughly 57% of them singletons; the top ten hold around 9.5%. This clone was seen more than once but under ten times. This CDR3 has 15 amino acids. Germline V gene lookup returns CDR1 MNHNS and CDR2 SASEGT. J lost 1 base, V lost 8 bases, and 11 bases had no gene match.

The sequenced sample was tumor tissue, obtained from a patient whose treatment was nephrectomy without radiotherapy. The clonotype originates from a middle-aged man with renal cell carcinoma. This sequence joins TRBV6-1 and TRBJ2-7; 7 bases fit TRBD2. DNA of the CDR3: TGTGCCAGCGGGAGGGAGGGGTCGAGTTCCTACGAGCAGTACTTC. Translating it yields CASGREGSSSYEQYF.